Listed below are T cell receptor beta chains from one sample, sequenced in a study of CD8 T cells in ankylosing spondylitis. One entry per CDR3 protein, called by TCRdb with MiXCR from the 5' RACE reads. The repertoire holds 750,000 to 850,000 distinct CDR3 sequences, with over 9.5% as singletons. Sequenced input: blood, either unsorted or a sorted T cell fraction (not recorded which). Every receptor here comes from a male donor with ankylosing spondylitis. Each CDR3 is given with its conserved first and last residue. Fields, in order: CDR3 length, D gene, J gene, V gene, clone size, CDR3 protein, CDR3 DNA. A D gene is named only where the DNA matches it firmly. Some rows have no size entry. The others give once, few or many, or a class for an expanded clone.

16	TRBD1	TRBJ2-3	TRBV20-1	-	CSAPTWGQGVTDTQYF	TGCAGTGCTCCCACTTGGGGACAGGGTGTCACAGATACGCAGTATTTT
17	-	TRBJ2-2	TRBV9	-	CASSVGRGASNTGELFF	TGTGCCAGCAGCGTAGGTCGGGGGGCTTCGAACACCGGGGAGCTGTTTTTT
13	-	TRBJ2-5	TRBV20-1	-	CSASPYPEETQYF	TGCAGTGCTAGTCCCTATCCCGAGGAGACCCAGTACTTC
12	-	TRBJ2-1	TRBV10-3	many	CATGDSPNEQFF	TGTGCCACAGGGGACTCGCCCAATGAGCAGTTCTTC
14	TRBD1	TRBJ2-7	TRBV20-1	many	CSARVQGVAYEQYF	TGCAGTGCTAGAGTACAGGGGGTGGCCTACGAGCAGTACTTC
16	-	TRBJ2-2	TRBV20-1	few	CSARDAVQGMAGELFF	TGCAGTGCTAGAGATGCCGTCCAGGGGATGGCCGGGGAGCTGTTTTTT
16	-	TRBJ1-2	TRBV6-5	few	CASSYSARVLYYGYTF	TGTGCCAGCAGTTACTCGGCCCGGGTTTTATACTATGGCTACACCTTC
15	TRBD1	TRBJ1-1	TRBV7-2	few	CASSLFGTDLTEAFF	TGTGCCAGCAGCTTATTTGGGACAGACCTCACTGAAGCTTTCTTT
18	TRBD2	TRBJ2-7	TRBV5-6	many	CASSYGLAGAQSSYEQYF	TGTGCCAGCAGCTACGGACTAGCGGGAGCCCAGAGCTCCTACGAGCAGTACTTC
15	-	TRBJ2-6	TRBV5-1	many	CASSLVGSGANVLTF	TGCGCCAGCAGCTTAGTCGGGTCTGGGGCCAACGTCCTGACTTTC
13	-	TRBJ2-7	TRBV18	few	CASSPLPGPEQYF	TGTGCCAGCTCACCACTGCCGGGCCCCGAGCAGTACTTC
14	-	TRBJ1-4	TRBV5-1	few	CASSLGSSHEKLFF	TGCGCCAGCAGCTTGGGGTCCAGCCATGAAAAACTGTTTTTT
14	-	TRBJ2-3	TRBV5-5	many	CASSFRDGTDTQYF	TGTGCCAGCAGCTTTCGGGATGGAACAGATACGCAGTATTTT
16	-	TRBJ1-5	TRBV7-2	few	CASSQRGSLIPQPQHF	TGTGCCAGCAGCCAAAGGGGGAGTCTGATTCCCCAGCCCCAGCATTTT
12	-	TRBJ2-1	TRBV10-1	-	CASSEQNTMVFF	TGCGCCAGCAGTGAACAGAACACCATGGTTTTCTTC
16	-	TRBJ2-1	TRBV18	few	CASSPRLQDENNEQFF	TGTGCCAGCTCACCACGGTTACAGGACGAAAACAATGAGCAGTTCTTC
14	TRBD2	TRBJ2-1	TRBV24-1	few	CATRGLATGGEQFF	TGTGCCACCAGAGGACTAGCAACTGGGGGTGAGCAGTTCTTC
18	TRBD2	TRBJ2-3	TRBV5-1	-	CASSLPGLASGGTDTQYF	TGCGCCAGCAGCTTACCGGGTCTGGCTAGCGGGGGCACAGATACGCAGTATTTT
14	TRBD2	TRBJ2-7	TRBV27	-	CASTRTSGADEQYF	TGTGCCAGCACCCGGACTAGCGGAGCCGACGAGCAGTACTTC
14	-	TRBJ2-3	TRBV20-1	-	CSARGDTYTDTQYF	TGCAGTGCTAGAGGGGACACTTACACAGATACGCAGTATTTT
16	TRBD1	TRBJ2-4	TRBV25-1	many	CASSTLGQGTKNIQYF	TGTGCCAGCAGCACCCTCGGACAGGGGACCAAAAACATTCAGTACTTC
18	TRBD2	TRBJ2-1	TRBV11-2	-	CASSLVGTSAPQYNEQFF	TGTGCCAGCAGCTTAGTAGGGACTAGCGCGCCCCAATACAATGAGCAGTTCTTC
13	TRBD1	TRBJ2-7	TRBV20-1	few	CSARPQGAYEQYF	TGCAGTGCTAGACCCCAGGGGGCTTACGAGCAGTACTTC
15	-	TRBJ2-7	TRBV5-5	many	CASSWEPYRDSEQYF	TGTGCCAGCAGCTGGGAACCCTACAGGGACTCGGAGCAGTACTTC
14	-	TRBJ2-1	TRBV28	-	CASNPERFYNEQFF	TGTGCCAGCAACCCAGAGAGGTTTTACAATGAGCAGTTCTTC
15	TRBD1	TRBJ1-1	TRBV6-1	-	CASSEWEIGTGKAFF	TGTGCCAGCAGTGAATGGGAAATTGGGACAGGTAAAGCTTTCTTT
18	TRBD1	TRBJ1-5	TRBV28	-	CASSPDSLTGASNQPQHF	TGTGCCAGCAGTCCTGACTCCCTGACAGGGGCTAGCAATCAGCCCCAGCATTTT
18	-	TRBJ1-6	TRBV11-2	few	CASSPFARGPRLNSPLHF	TGTGCCAGCAGCCCCTTCGCACGGGGTCCCCGTCTTAATTCACCCCTCCACTTT
18	-	TRBJ1-2	TRBV5-1	many	CASSLSIPRDGFNYGYTF	TGCGCCAGCAGCTTGTCGATCCCCAGGGACGGCTTTAACTATGGCTACACCTTC
13	-	TRBJ2-1	TRBV15	-	CATHSGPYNEQFF	TGTGCCACCCATTCCGGCCCCTACAATGAGCAGTTCTTC
13	-	TRBJ2-7	TRBV7-9	few	CASSFRLSYEQYF	TGTGCCAGCAGCTTCAGGCTTTCCTACGAGCAGTACTTC
14	TRBD2	TRBJ2-3	TRBV27	-	CASSGTSGSSTQYF	TGTGCCAGCAGCGGGACTAGCGGGTCCTCAACGCAGTATTTT
15	-	TRBJ2-6	TRBV28	-	CASSLSGVGTNVLTF	TGTGCCAGCAGTTTATCTGGGGTAGGGACCAACGTCCTGACTTTC